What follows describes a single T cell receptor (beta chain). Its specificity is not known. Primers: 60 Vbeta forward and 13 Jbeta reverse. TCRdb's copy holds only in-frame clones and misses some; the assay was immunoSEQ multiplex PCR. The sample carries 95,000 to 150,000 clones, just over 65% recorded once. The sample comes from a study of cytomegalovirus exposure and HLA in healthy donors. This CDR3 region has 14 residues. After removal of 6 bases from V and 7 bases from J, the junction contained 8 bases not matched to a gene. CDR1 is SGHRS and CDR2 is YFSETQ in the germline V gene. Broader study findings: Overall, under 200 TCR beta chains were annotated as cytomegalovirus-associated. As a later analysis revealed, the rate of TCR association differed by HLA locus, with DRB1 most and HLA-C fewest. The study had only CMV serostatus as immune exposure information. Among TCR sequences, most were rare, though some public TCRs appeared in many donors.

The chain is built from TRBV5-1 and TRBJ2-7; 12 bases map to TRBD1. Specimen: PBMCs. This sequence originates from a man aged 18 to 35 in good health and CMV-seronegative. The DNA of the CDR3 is TGCGCCAGCATGCCGGGACAGGGGGCGTTGGAGCAGTACTTC. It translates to CASMPGQGALEQYF.